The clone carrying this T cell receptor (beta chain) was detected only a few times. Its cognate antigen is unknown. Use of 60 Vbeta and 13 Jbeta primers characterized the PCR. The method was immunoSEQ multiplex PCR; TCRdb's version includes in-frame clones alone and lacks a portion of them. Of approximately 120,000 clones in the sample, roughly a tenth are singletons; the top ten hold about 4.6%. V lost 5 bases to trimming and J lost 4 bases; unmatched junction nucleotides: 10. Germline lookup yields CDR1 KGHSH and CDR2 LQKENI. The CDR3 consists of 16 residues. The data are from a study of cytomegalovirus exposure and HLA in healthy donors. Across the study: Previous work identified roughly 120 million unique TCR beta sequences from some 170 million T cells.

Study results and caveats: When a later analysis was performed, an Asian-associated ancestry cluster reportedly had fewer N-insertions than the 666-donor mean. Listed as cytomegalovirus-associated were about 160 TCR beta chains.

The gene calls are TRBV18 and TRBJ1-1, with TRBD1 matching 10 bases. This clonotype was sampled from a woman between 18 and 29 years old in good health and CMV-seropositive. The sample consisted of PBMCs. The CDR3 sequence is CASSSGTGALPTEAFF. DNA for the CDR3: TGTGCCAGCTCATCCGGGACAGGGGCCCTTCCCACTGAAGCTTTCTTT.